This TCR beta chain was found in a study of T-cell reconstitution after alpha-beta-depleted transplantation in children. Study results and limitations: Two months or so post-transplant, alpha-beta T cells reportedly derived from several hundred expanded graft clones. After transplant, high TCRbeta diversity at day 60 in some patients arose from surviving recipient T cells and thymic progenitors. At one year after transplant, newly produced T cells mostly accounted for T-cell counts and diversity.

About this clonotype itself: What it binds is unknown.

V lost 5 bases to trimming and J lost 4 bases, with 14 bases between them. Per germline, CDR1 MGHDK and CDR2 SYGVNS. The CDR3 contains 14 residues. TCRbeta library construction was performed incorporating unique molecular identifiers. TCRdb used MiXCR to reprocess the PCR reads, holding one entry per CDR3 protein. This sample has more than 200,000 distinct CDR3 sequences, with over 20% found just once. This receptor was identified in a girl aged 2 to 10 with Fanconi anemia, due to receive a stem cell transplant. The chain joins TRBV25-1 to TRBJ2-5; D call uncertain. The sample was PBMCs, taken before TCRalphabeta/CD19-depleted stem cell transplant. The chain's CDR3 is CASSSELNRETQYF. The DNA for the CDR3 is TGTGCCAGCAGTTCCGAACTAAACCGAGAGACCCAGTACTTC.